One and the same sample provided the 25 T cell receptor beta chains below, sequenced in a study of blood T cell repertoires in COVID-19. The protocol was immunoSEQ multiplex PCR, while the TCRdb copy is restricted to in-frame clones and leaves out a portion. The sample shows fewer than 95,000 clones, about 86% of them seen only once. Input material: peripheral blood. All receptors derive from a woman of 80 years or more with acute or convalescent COVID-19.

The chain employs TRBV6-2 or TRBV6-3 and TRBJ2-6; a weak D match, TRBD1 (7 bases). The CDR3 runs to 16 residues. The V end was cut by 5 bases, the J end by 4 bases, with 15 bases between. CDR1 and CDR2 (germline): MNHEY, SVGEGT. The CDR3 spells CASSPSGGTGANVLTF. The CDR3 coding sequence is TGTGCCAGCAGTCCCTCAGGGGGGACGGGGGCCAACGTCCTGACTTTC.

V and J are TRBV14 and TRBJ1-1; D unresolved. The CDR3 length is 13 residues. Germline assignment: CDR1 SGHDN and CDR2 FVKESK. The V gene lost 5 bases and the J gene lost 0 bases, with 7 bases spanning the gap. Written as DNA, the CDR3 is TGTGCCAGCAGCAAGACATTGAACACTGAAGCTTTCTTT. This translates into CASSKTLNTEAFF.

J is TRBJ2-1 and V is TRBV5-1, with 8 nucleotides matching TRBD2. The CDR3 runs 16 residues. The junction had 9 bases not matched to a gene; V was cut back by 0 bases and J by 7 bases. Germline assignment: CDR1 SGHRS and CDR2 YFSETQ. This CDR3 is CASSLDIAGSGNEQFF. In DNA form, the CDR3 reads TGCGCCAGCAGCTTGGATATAGCGGGGTCAGGGAATGAGCAGTTCTTC.

The chain links TRBV10-3 to TRBJ1-3; D unclear. Germline CDR1 and CDR2: ENHRY and SYGVKD. The CDR3 has 19 residues. V was trimmed by 0 bases and J by 0 bases, leaving 18 bases between them. The CDR3 region has the DNA TGTGCCATCAGTGAGTCGCCAGTCCCAAAGTCTTACTCTGGAAACACCATATATTTT. Its translation is CAISESPVPKSYSGNTIYF.

The genes are TRBV5-1 and TRBJ1-4; 8 bases align to TRBD1. Germline V lookup: CDR1 SGHRS, CDR2 YFSETQ. The ends lost 0 bases at V and 7 bases at J; junction bases unmatched: 2. This CDR3 region has 14 residues. As DNA, the CDR3 is TGCGCCAGCAGCTTGGGGACAGGGCTTGAAAAACTGTTTTTT. As protein: CASSLGTGLEKLFF.

This rearrangement joins TRBV19 to TRBJ2-2, with TRBD1 matching over 11 bases. Germline values: CDR1 LNHDA, CDR2 SQIVND (reference sequence). This CDR3 is built from 14 residues. Losses at the gene ends were 4 bases for V and 5 bases for J; bases not matched to a gene: 0. DNA of the CDR3: TGTGCCAGTAGTAGGGACAGGGGGACCGGGGAGCTGTTTTTT. Residues: CASSRDRGTGELFF.

The rearrangement uses TRBV18 and TRBJ2-3, with 9 nucleotides matching TRBD2. This CDR3 has 14 amino acids. Germline lookup yields CDR1 KGHSH and CDR2 LQKENI. V shed 3 bases and J 4 bases; nucleotides not matched to a gene: 2. This chain's CDR3 is CASSPLAGPDTQYF. CDR3 DNA sequence: TGTGCCAGCTCACCTCTAGCGGGACCAGATACGCAGTATTTT.

This chain joins TRBV5-1 and TRBJ2-3; a possible D gene is TRBD2 (6 bases). The CDR3 contains 14 residues. The V and J ends lost 0 bases and 6 bases respectively, with 11 bases between them. The germline CDR1 and CDR2 sequences are SGHRS and YFSETQ. Here the CDR3 DNA reads TGCGCCAGCAGCTTGGGGGCGGAGGGGGATACGCAGTATTTT. Protein: CASSLGAEGDTQYF.

DNA for the CDR3: TGTGCCAGCAATTTCCACAGTAGCAATCAGCCCCAGCATTTT. Protein product: CASNFHSSNQPQHF. The gene calls are TRBV5-5 and TRBJ1-5; no clear D. The V end was cut by 6 bases, the J end by 0 bases, with 10 bases between. Germline V gives CDR1 SGHKS, CDR2 YYEKEE (reference sequence). The CDR3 contains 14 residues.

This sequence joins TRBV4-1 and TRBJ2-1; TRBD2 matches at 7 bases. CDR1 and CDR2 from the germline V gene are MGHRA and YSYEKL. V shed 2 bases and J 0 bases; nucleotides not matched to a gene: 1. The CDR3 has 15 residues. CDR3 nucleotides: TGCGCCAGCAGCCAACTAGCGGCCTCCTACAATGAGCAGTTCTTC. Encoded protein: CASSQLAASYNEQFF.

The chain combines TRBV7-9 with TRBJ2-5; the match to TRBD1 covers 10 bases. With V trimmed by 5 bases and J by 1 base, 1 base remained unmatched. CDR1 is SEHNR, CDR2 FQNEAQ, per germline (reference sequence). The CDR3 runs to 14 residues. CDR3 sequence: CASSRDRGQETQYF. CDR3 DNA: TGTGCCAGCAGCCGGGACAGGGGCCAAGAGACCCAGTACTTC.

V and J are TRBV10-3 and TRBJ2-7; 8 positions match TRBD2. The CDR3 consists of 11 residues. The V gene's germline CDR1 is ENHRY and CDR2 SYGVKD. The CDR3 nucleotides are TGTGCGATGGGCGGGGGGTACGAGCAGTACTTC. This gives the protein CAMGGGYEQYF.

J is TRBJ2-1 and V is TRBV21-1; TRBD2, the table's D call, was not compared with the DNA. TRBV21-1 is tagged as a pseudogene. This CDR3 spans 17 amino acids. CDR3 nucleotide sequence: TGTGCCAGCAGCAAAGAAGGAGCGGGGGGACCCTACAATGAGCAGTTCTTC. It encodes CASSKEGAGGPYNEQFF.

V usage is TRBV11-3 and J usage is TRBJ2-5, with D perhaps TRBD2 (6 bases). Germline V lookup: CDR1 SGHNT, CDR2 YENEEA. This CDR3 is built from 13 residues. V lost 4 bases and J lost 1, with 7 bases in between. The chain's CDR3 is CASSWGLQETQYF. The CDR3 bases are TGTGCCAGCAGCTGGGGACTCCAAGAGACCCAGTACTTC.

The chain links TRBV3-1 (or the pseudogene TRBV3-2) to TRBJ2-6; D perhaps matches TRBD2 (6 bases). The CDR3 contains 18 residues. Trimming stripped 4 bases from V and 1 base from J, with 17 bases between. Germline V gene lookup returns CDR1 LGHDT and CDR2 YNNKEL (reference sequence). The CDR3 DNA sequence: TGTGCCAGCAGCCCGGAGTGGGGGAGGATGTCTGGGGCCAACGTCCTGACTTTC. This sequence encodes CASSPEWGRMSGANVLTF.

The chain links TRBV7-9 to TRBJ1-2; D remains ambiguous. The CDR3 is 13 amino acids. Germline V lookup: CDR1 SEHNR, CDR2 FQNEAQ (reference sequence). Trimming shortened V by 1 base and J by 1 base, and 4 bases separated the two germline ends. In DNA, the CDR3 is TGTGCCAGCAGCTTAGACGGTAACTATGGCTACACCTTC. Amino acid sequence: CASSLDGNYGYTF.

The J gene is TRBJ1-5, the V gene TRBV5-1, with 9 bases identical to TRBD1. Losses at the gene ends were 4 bases for V and 5 bases for J; bases not matched to a gene: 4. From germline, CDR1 is SGHRS and CDR2 YFSETQ. The CDR3 is 14 amino acids. CDR3 region: CASSRTGEDQPQHF. The DNA for the CDR3 is TGCGCCAGCAGCAGGACAGGGGAGGATCAGCCCCAGCATTTT.

CDR3 DNA sequence: TGTGCCAGCAGCCACCGGGCTGGGAGGACCCAGTACTTC. Protein sequence: CASSHRAGRTQYF. The chain is built from TRBV5-6 and TRBJ2-5; the D gene is possibly TRBD2 (5 bases). Germline CDR1 reads SGHDT; CDR2 reads YYEEEE. This CDR3 has 13 residues. Trimming removed 4 bases from V and 7 bases from J, with 14 bases in between.

The V and J genes are TRBV7-2 and TRBJ2-7; D not certain. V was shortened by 2 bases and J by 4 bases, with 15 bases between the two germline ends. This CDR3 has 15 amino acids. Germline values: CDR1 SGHTA, CDR2 FQGNSA. The CDR3 nucleotides read TGTGCCAGCAGCTTAATGGCTCAGGTGGCTTACGAGCAGTACTTC. Its translation: CASSLMAQVAYEQYF.

The rearrangement links TRBV4-1 to TRBJ1-1; the D is unclear. V lost 2 bases, J lost 5 bases, and 15 bases lay in between. CDR3 length: 15 residues. CDR1 MGHRA and CDR2 YSYEKL come from the germline V gene. This CDR3 reads CASSQPERRTTEAFF. The DNA of the CDR3 is TGCGCCAGCAGCCAACCAGAGCGTAGAACAACTGAAGCTTTCTTT.

The rearrangement links TRBV7-3 to TRBJ2-2; 7 bases map to TRBD1. Germline CDR1 reads SGHTA; CDR2 reads FQGTGA. The CDR3 loop spans 14 amino acids. The junction had 3 bases not matched to a gene; V was cut back by 1 base and J by 7 bases. In nucleotides, the CDR3 is TGTGCCAGCAGCTTAAAGGGGGCTGTCGGGGAGCTGTTTTTT. The encoded protein is CASSLKGAVGELFF.

The rearrangement joins TRBV5-1 to TRBJ2-1, with D possibly being TRBD2 (6 bases). This CDR3 is built from 15 residues. Trimming pared 0 bases from V and 9 bases from J, leaving 16 bases between. CDR1 is SGHRS and CDR2 is YFSETQ in the germline V gene. The CDR3 protein is CASSLAVGGGSEQFF. CDR3 bases: TGCGCCAGCAGCTTGGCCGTGGGGGGAGGCAGTGAGCAGTTCTTC.

V is TRBV29-1 and J is TRBJ2-7, with 8 positions matching TRBD1. The V gene's germline CDR1 is SQVTM and CDR2 ANQGSEA. The CDR3 totals 13 residues. With 4 bases clipped from V and 1 base from J, the junction kept 3 bases outside the gene matches. The CDR3 reads CSVADRGSYEQYF. The CDR3 DNA reads TGCAGCGTTGCAGACAGGGGATCCTACGAGCAGTACTTC.

CDR3 sequence (DNA): TGTGCCAGCAGGGGCCGGAGCGGGAGGGAAGATACGCAGTATTTT. Encoded protein: CASRGRSGREDTQYF. The chain has TRBV2 and TRBJ2-3, with 10 nucleotides matching TRBD2. Germline V gene sequence: CDR1 SNHLY, CDR2 FYNNEI. The CDR3 totals 15 residues. Unmatched junction bases numbered 8, after V lost 6 bases and J lost 5 bases.

J is TRBJ2-7 and V is TRBV29-1, with D perhaps TRBD2 (6 bases). There are 13 residues in the CDR3. Trimming cost V 4 bases and J 5 bases, with 15 bases left between them. Germline V CDR1 and CDR2: SQVTM, ANQGSEA. This CDR3 is CSVGGSGRNEQYF. Here the CDR3 DNA reads TGCAGCGTTGGTGGGTCAGGGAGGAACGAGCAGTACTTC.